A single sample is the source of the 27 T cell receptor beta chains below, sequenced in a study of CD8+ T cells in alopecia areata. After isolation, RNA underwent reverse transcription to generate cDNA as the sequencing template. Assay used: immunoSEQ multiplex PCR; TCRdb lists only in-frame clones, some missing. The repertoire holds 180,000 or so clones, 53% seen once, with approximately 10% in the top ten. Treatment described: oral pan-JAK inhibitor, 5-10 mg twice daily. The sequences come from CD8+ T cells sorted from blood, collected at week 24, from a patient treated with tofacitinib. These TCRs come from a human donor with alopecia areata.

This clone has only a few counts. Other DNA sequences in the same sample also yield this CDR3. The chain has TRBV30 and TRBJ2-7, with D tentatively TRBD2 (5 bases). Germline V lookup: CDR1 GTSNPN, CDR2 SVGIG (reference sequence). This CDR3 has 12 amino acids. V was clipped by 1 base and J by 3 bases, with 7 bases between them. CDR3 amino acids: CAWSGGLYEQYF. The CDR3 nucleotides read TGTGCCTGGAGTGGCGGACTCTACGAGCAGTACTTC.

The rearrangement uses TRBV29-1 and TRBJ2-7; D is uncertain. Trimming stripped 5 bases from V and 0 bases from J, with 2 bases between. CDR1 is SQVTM, CDR2 ANQGSEA, per germline. The CDR3 covers 10 residues. The CDR3 spells CSVFSYEQYF. The CDR3, as DNA: TGCAGCGTTTTCTCCTACGAGCAGTACTTC.

The chain joins TRBV11-2 to TRBJ1-2, with D hard to call. Germline V CDR1 and CDR2: SGHAT, FQNNGV. V lost 1 base and J lost 2, with 11 bases in between. The CDR3 spans 15 residues. The CDR3 DNA sequence: TGTGCCAGCAGCTTAGCATGGGGAGAAAACTATGGCTACACCTTC. Translation gives CASSLAWGENYGYTF. The variable domain in full, with the rest retrieved from reference TRBV11-2 and TRBJ1-2, is EAGVAQSPRYKIIEKRQSVAFWCNPISGHATLYWYQQILGQGPKLLIQFQNNGVVDDSQLPKDRFSAERLKGVDSTLKIQPAKLEDSAVYLCASSLAWGENYGYTFGSGTRLTVV.

V usage is TRBV7-8 and J usage is TRBJ2-7; tentative D call: TRBD1 (6 bases). The CDR3 covers 14 residues. V dropped 2 bases and J dropped 1 base, with 9 bases sitting between them. Per the germline V gene, CDR1 is SGHVS and CDR2 is FQNEAQ. In DNA form, the CDR3 reads TGTGCCAGCAGCTTAAGGCAGGGGTCCTACGAGCAGTACTTC. Translated: CASSLRQGSYEQYF.

V usage is TRBV7-9 and J usage is TRBJ1-5; a weak D match, TRBD1 (5 bases). CDR1 is SEHNR and CDR2 is FQNEAQ in the germline V gene (reference sequence). This CDR3 has 14 amino acids. V lost 5 bases and J lost 3, with 11 bases in between. CDR3 sequence (DNA): TGTGCCAGCAGCCCCCCCGGGGCCAATCAGCCCCAGCATTTT. Translation gives CASSPPGANQPQHF.

Only a few counts were recorded for this clone. This sample includes further DNA sequences coding for the same CDR3. CDR3 amino acids: CASSLGSQPQHF. The DNA of the CDR3 is TGTGCCAGCAGCTTAGGGAGTCAGCCCCAGCATTTT. The chain carries TRBV13 and TRBJ1-5; D call uncertain. Germline V gene lookup returns CDR1 PRHDT and CDR2 FYEKMQ (reference sequence). The CDR3 sequence is 12 residues long. V lost 0 bases and J 6 bases, leaving 3 bases between the germline ends.

The chain recombines TRBV6-5 with TRBJ2-2, with D unresolved. The V gene's germline CDR1 is MNHEY and CDR2 SVGAGI. This CDR3 spans 16 amino acids. Trimming pared 2 bases from V and 0 bases from J, leaving 10 bases between. CDR3 sequence reads: CASSYRHLANTGELFF. The CDR3 nucleotides are TGTGCCAGCAGTTACCGTCACCTCGCGAACACCGGGGAGCTGTTTTTT.

V gene TRBV30 combines with J gene TRBJ1-6, with D possibly being TRBD1 (5 bases). CDR1 and CDR2 (germline): GTSNPN, SVGIG (reference sequence). With 2 bases removed from V and 8 bases from J, the gap between germline ends came to 22 bases. The CDR3 covers 17 residues. CDR3 sequence: CAWSTAGGAITDSPLHF. The CDR3 nucleotides read TGTGCCTGGAGTACCGCGGGAGGGGCTATTACCGATTCACCCCTCCACTTT.

The rearrangement links TRBV9 to TRBJ2-2; the match to TRBD1 covers 8 bases. V gave up 0 bases and J gave up 5 bases; unmatched junction bases: 0. This CDR3 contains 14 residues. CDR1 and CDR2 from the germline V gene are SGDLS and YYNGEE. As DNA, the CDR3 is TGTGCCAGCAGCGTAGGACAGGGGACCGGGGAGCTGTTTTTT. Protein sequence: CASSVGQGTGELFF.

The chain joins TRBV27 to TRBJ1-1, with D unresolved. The CDR3 length is 14 residues. Trimming removed 0 bases at V and 1 base at J, with 6 bases between. Germline lookup yields CDR1 MNHEY and CDR2 SMNVEV (reference sequence). The CDR3 DNA is TGTGCCAGCAGTTTATCGGCCGGGAACACTGAAGCTTTCTTT. Translating it yields CASSLSAGNTEAFF.

The table lists this clone with a few counts. The chain combines TRBV10-2 with TRBJ1-2, with a possible D match to TRBD1 (6 bases). The V end lost 3 bases, the J end lost 3 bases, and 11 bases lay between the germline ends. Germline V gene data show CDR1 as WSHSY and CDR2 as SAAADI. CDR3 size: 14 residues. CDR3 region: CASSDWTVDYGYTF. CDR3 sequence (DNA): TGCGCCAGCAGTGATTGGACAGTAGACTATGGCTACACCTTC.

This clone was seen a few times. In DNA form, the CDR3 reads TGCAGCGTTGGTGGACAGGGGCTCGGCTACACCTTC. Translated: CSVGGQGLGYTF. V usage is TRBV29-1 and J usage is TRBJ1-2; the match to TRBD1 covers 9 bases. This CDR3 comprises 12 residues. Germline CDR1 SQVTM, CDR2 ANQGSEA. With V trimmed by 4 bases and J by 8 bases, 5 bases remained unmatched.

A note on this clone: The sample carries other DNA sequences with the same CDR3. V usage is TRBV29-1 and J usage is TRBJ2-2, with D unclear. The germline gives CDR1 SQVTM, CDR2 ANQGSEA. The CDR3 runs 10 residues. Trimming took off 6 bases at V and 3 bases at J, with 2 bases between the two ends. DNA of the CDR3: TGCAGCGTAGACACCGGGGAGCTGTTTTTT. It yields the protein CSVDTGELFF.

This chain links TRBV27 with TRBJ2-1; 12 nucleotides line up with TRBD1. The CDR3 is 18 residues long. The V segment lost 1 base and the J segment 9 bases; nucleotides outside the gene matches: 13. Germline-derived CDR1 and CDR2 are MNHEY and SMNVEV (reference sequence). CDR3 DNA sequence: TGTGCCAGCAGTTTATTAGTTCCGGGACAGGGGGCTGTGGGTGAGCAGTTCTTC. Protein sequence: CASSLLVPGQGAVGEQFF.

The genes are TRBV29-1 and TRBJ2-5; TRBD2 aligns across 9 bases. V trimming: 2 bases; J trimming: 4 bases; junction bases outside the gene matches: 5. This CDR3 spans 14 amino acids. Germline CDR1 and CDR2: SQVTM and ANQGSEA. The CDR3 loop is CSVEWAGGSETQYF. In DNA, the CDR3 is TGCAGCGTTGAATGGGCGGGGGGGTCAGAGACCCAGTACTTC.

The V call is TRBV4-3, the J call TRBJ2-7; TRBD2 might be the D (5 bases). Germline V gives CDR1 LGHNA, CDR2 YSLEER. Trimming pared 1 base from V and 4 bases from J, leaving 11 bases between. The CDR3 covers 14 residues. The CDR3 sequence: CASSQVRGEYEQYF. The CDR3 region has the DNA TGCGCCAGCAGCCAAGTTCGGGGAGAATACGAGCAGTACTTC.

The chain uses TRBV7-6 and TRBJ2-1; the match to TRBD2 covers 14 bases. The germline V gene encodes CDR1 SGHVS and CDR2 FNYEAQ. The junction had 16 bases not matched to a gene; V was cut back by 5 bases and J by 1 base. The CDR3 length is 21 residues. The CDR3 sequence: CASSRDAPGLAGVLSYNEQFF. Here the CDR3 DNA reads TGTGCCAGCAGCCGAGACGCACCGGGACTAGCGGGGGTTTTGTCCTACAATGAGCAGTTCTTC. The variable domain in full, completed from reference TRBV7-6 and TRBJ2-1, reads GAGVSQSPRYKVTKRGQDVALRCDPISGHVSLYWYRQALGQGPEFLTYFNYEAQQDKSGLPNDRFSAERPEGSISTLTIQRTEQRDSAMYRCASSRDAPGLAGVLSYNEQFFGPGTRLTVL.

In this sample, this clone turned up a few times. This chain links TRBV7-9 with TRBJ2-1; 9 bases are a match to TRBD1. Germline-derived CDR1 and CDR2 are SEHNR and FQNEAQ (reference sequence). The CDR3 length is 13 residues. The V gene end was trimmed by 4 bases and the J gene end by 10 bases; junction bases not matched to a gene: 5. The CDR3 protein is CASSSQGAGEQFF. The DNA for the CDR3 is TGTGCCAGCAGCTCACAGGGGGCGGGGGAGCAGTTCTTC. Variable domain in full (rest from reference TRBV7-9 and TRBJ2-1): DTGVSQNPRHKITKRGQNVTFRCDPISEHNRLYWYRQTLGQGPEFLTYFQNEAQLEKSRLLSDRFSAERPKGSFSTLEIQRTEQGDSAMYLCASSSQGAGEQFFGPGTRLTVL.

The V and J genes are TRBV30 and TRBJ2-2; D unresolved. V was trimmed by 6 bases and J by 3 bases, leaving 14 bases between them. CDR1 and CDR2 from the germline V gene are GTSNPN and SVGIG (reference sequence). The CDR3 contains 14 residues. The CDR3 nucleotides are TGTGCCTGTACCCGACCCCGGGACACCGGGGAGCTGTTTTTT. Amino acids: CACTRPRDTGELFF.

In the case of this clone: With a much larger clone just one base away, this may be a read error. The same CDR3 also results from other DNA sequences found in this sample. The genes are TRBV19 and TRBJ1-5; tentatively, D is TRBD1 (5 bases). V lost 5 bases and J 1 base, leaving 9 bases between the germline ends. This CDR3 comprises 14 residues. Germline V gene sequence: CDR1 LNHDA, CDR2 SQIVND (reference sequence). The CDR3 bases are TGTGCCAGTAGTGTCCGGGACAGCAATCAGCCCCAGCATTTT. Protein sequence: CASSVRDSNQPQHF.

The chain uses TRBV7-2 and TRBJ2-1; D ambiguous. Germline assignment: CDR1 SGHTA and CDR2 FQGNSA. The CDR3 has 13 amino acids. Trimming pared 5 bases from V and 4 bases from J, leaving 9 bases between. CDR3 amino acids: CASSQDPYNEQFF. Here the CDR3 DNA reads TGTGCCAGCAGCCAGGATCCTTACAATGAGCAGTTCTTC.

The rearrangement joins TRBV14 to TRBJ2-7; no reliable D call. Germline V gene sequence: CDR1 SGHDN, CDR2 FVKESK. With 5 bases removed from V and 4 bases from J, the gap between germline ends came to 9 bases. This CDR3 has 12 amino acids. CDR3 loop: CASSAFSYEQYF. The CDR3 DNA sequence: TGTGCCAGCAGCGCATTTTCTTACGAGCAGTACTTC.

The rearrangement links TRBV5-1 to TRBJ2-1, with 8 positions matching TRBD2. This CDR3 has 13 residues. With 6 bases clipped from V and 7 bases from J, the junction kept 6 bases outside the gene matches. Germline V gene lookup returns CDR1 SGHRS and CDR2 YFSETQ. The CDR3 protein is CASKAGAENEQFF. The CDR3 DNA follows: TGCGCCAGCAAAGCGGGGGCCGAGAATGAGCAGTTCTTC.

The rearrangement joins TRBV29-1 to TRBJ1-2; no reliable D call. The germline V and J ends were trimmed by 6 bases and 4 bases, with 15 bases remaining between them. CDR3 length equals 13 residues. From germline, CDR1 is SQVTM and CDR2 ANQGSEA. CDR3 loop: CSVTPEAVYGYTF. Written as DNA, the CDR3 is TGCAGCGTCACCCCCGAGGCAGTCTATGGCTACACCTTC.

The chain uses TRBV25-1 and TRBJ2-3, with 7 bases aligning to TRBD2. The CDR3 length is 14 residues. Germline lookup yields CDR1 MGHDK and CDR2 SYGVNS. The J segment lost 2 bases and the V segment lost 10 bases, leaving 9 bases of the junction unmatched. CDR3 nucleotides: TGTGCCACCAGAGCTAGCGGAAACACAGATACGCAGTATTTT. It is translated as CATRASGNTDTQYF.

The V gene is TRBV5-4, the J gene TRBJ2-7; a weak D match, TRBD2 (6 bases). This CDR3 comprises 14 residues. V gave up 4 bases and J gave up 6 bases, with 17 bases separating them. Germline values: CDR1 SGHNT, CDR2 YYREEE (reference sequence). The CDR3 spells CASSILGTVGEQYF. The CDR3 coding sequence is TGTGCCAGCAGCATCCTCGGGACTGTTGGCGAGCAGTACTTC.

V usage is TRBV27 and J usage is TRBJ1-1; no reliable D call. CDR1 and CDR2 from the germline V gene are MNHEY and SMNVEV (reference sequence). This CDR3 comprises 11 residues. V was shortened by 9 bases and J by 4 bases, with 9 bases between the two germline ends. CDR3: CASYRSTEAFF. The CDR3 DNA is TGTGCCAGTTATAGGAGCACTGAAGCTTTCTTT.